This TCR beta chain was profiled in a study of T cell changes during pregnancy in multiple sclerosis. The CDR3 consists of 13 residues. Germline V gene lookup returns CDR1 MNHNS and CDR2 SASEGT. V lost 6 bases and J lost 2; bases outside the gene matches: 3. Profiling relied on immunoSEQ multiplex PCR, and the TCRdb table lists in-frame clones only, not all of them. This table has tens of thousands of clones, approximately 92% appearing once. The source material was CD8+ T cells from peripheral blood mononuclear cells, sampled in the third trimester of pregnancy. This TCR came from a female donor in good health, enrolled as a control in a pregnancy study. The chain combines TRBV6-1 with TRBJ1-2; 7 bases fit TRBD1. The CDR3 loop reads CASSATGNYGYTF. CDR3 bases: TGTGCCAGCAGCGCGACAGGGAACTATGGCTACACCTTC.